This TCR beta chain is from a study of blood T cell repertoires in COVID-19. In the study overall: The origin of the acute and convalescent COVID-19 samples was the United States, Italy and Spain.

The V gene's germline CDR1 is DFQATT and CDR2 SNEGSKA (reference sequence). CDR3 length: 11 residues. V lost 3 bases and J lost 2, with 5 bases in between. The method was immunoSEQ multiplex PCR; TCRdb's version includes in-frame clones alone and lacks a portion of them. Of 70,000 or so clones in the sample, roughly 90% were seen once. The source of this sequence is a human donor in a cohort sampled during active COVID-19. The rearrangement uses TRBV20-1 and TRBJ2-7; possibly TRBD1 for D (5 bases). The specimen sequenced was peripheral blood. CDR3: CSARDTYEQYF. The CDR3 DNA sequence: TGCAGTGCTAGGGACACCTACGAGCAGTACTTC.